This T cell receptor beta chain stems from a study of OX40 agonist ivuxolimab in advanced cancers. The CDR3 is 13 residues long. V was shortened by 5 bases and J by 1 base, with 8 bases between the two germline ends. Germline CDR1 reads MNHEY; CDR2 reads SMNVEV (reference sequence). The protocol was immunoSEQ multiplex PCR, while the TCRdb copy is restricted to in-frame clones and leaves out a portion. The data hold around 62,000 clones, with 65% to 90% observed a single time. This receptor was taken from an adult with an advanced solid tumor such as melanoma, head and neck, liver or kidney cancer. This chain connects TRBV27 to TRBJ1-1, with D unresolved. The specimen was CD4+ or CD8+ T cells sorted from blood, collected in a trial of the OX40 agonist ivuxolimab. The CDR3 protein is CASSPYKNTEAFF. As DNA, the CDR3 is TGTGCCAGCAGTCCGTACAAGAACACTGAAGCTTTCTTT.